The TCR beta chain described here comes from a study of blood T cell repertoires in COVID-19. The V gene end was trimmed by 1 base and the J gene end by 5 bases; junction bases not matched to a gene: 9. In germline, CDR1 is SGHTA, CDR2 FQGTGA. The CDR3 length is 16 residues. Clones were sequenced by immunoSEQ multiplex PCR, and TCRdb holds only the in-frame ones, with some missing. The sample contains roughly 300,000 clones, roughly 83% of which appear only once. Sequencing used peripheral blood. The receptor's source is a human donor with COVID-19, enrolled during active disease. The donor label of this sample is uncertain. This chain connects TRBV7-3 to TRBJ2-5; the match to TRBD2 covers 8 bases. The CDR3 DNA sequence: TGTGCCAGCAGCTTAAACGGGGGGGAGGCCAAGGAGACCCAGTACTTC. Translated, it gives CASSLNGGEAKETQYF.